This is a list of T cell receptor beta chains from one sample in a study of identical twins. TCRdb independently ran MiXCR on the 5' RACE reads; one entry per CDR3 protein. The sample carries about 240,000 distinct CDR3 sequences, about 11% recorded once. Sequencing was performed on memory T cells sorted from blood. These receptors were obtained from a man between 50 and 59 years old in good health. Each CDR3 is given with its conserved first and last residue. A D gene is named only where the DNA matches it firmly. Clone size is stated in some rows and not others, as once, few, many or a class when expanded.

size: .
J: TRBJ2-4
V: TRBV2
D: .
DNA: TGTGCCAGCAGTGAGGCACTCGGCAAAAACATTCAGTACTTC
CDR3: CASSEALGKNIQYF

size: .
J: TRBJ2-1
V: TRBV6-1
D: .
DNA: TGTGCCAGCTTGGACAGAAACTATGAGCAGTTCTTC
CDR3: CASLDRNYEQFF

size: many
J: TRBJ2-1
V: TRBV12-3/TRBV12-4
D: TRBD1
DNA: TGTGCCAGCAGCCCGACAGGGGCCTACAATGAGCAGTTCTTC
CDR3: CASSPTGAYNEQFF

size: .
J: TRBJ1-5
V: TRBV5-1
D: .
DNA: TGCGCCAGCAGCTTGGTCGTCTACATTAATAGCAATCAGCCCCAGCATTTT
CDR3: CASSLVVYINSNQPQHF

size: few
J: TRBJ2-6
V: TRBV29-1
D: TRBD1
DNA: TGCAGCGTTGCTCAGGGGGCGTGGGGGGCCAACGTCCTGACTTTC
CDR3: CSVAQGAWGANVLTF

size: .
J: TRBJ2-5
V: TRBV9
D: TRBD2
DNA: TGTGCCAGCAGTCAAAGCGGGAGCCCCCAAACGAGAGAGACCCAGTACTTC
CDR3: CASSQSGSPQTRETQYF

size: many
J: TRBJ1-1
V: TRBV14
D: .
DNA: TGTGCCAGCAGCCCCCCGGGGAGGGGCACTGAAGCTTTCTTT
CDR3: CASSPPGRGTEAFF

size: few
J: TRBJ1-2
V: TRBV7-2
D: .
DNA: TGTGCCAGCAGCTTATACCCAGGGACCTATGGCTACACCTTC
CDR3: CASSLYPGTYGYTF

size: many
J: TRBJ1-2
V: TRBV27
D: .
DNA: TGTGCCAGCAGTTTCAGCAGGGGAGTTGAGGGCTACACCTTC
CDR3: CASSFSRGVEGYTF

size: .
J: TRBJ2-7
V: TRBV5-1
D: TRBD2
DNA: TGCGCCAGCAGCAGGGGAGGACTAGACGGGTCGAAAGAGCAGTACTTC
CDR3: CASSRGGLDGSKEQYF

size: .
J: TRBJ1-4
V: TRBV27
D: .
DNA: TGTGCCAGCAGTTTATCGGGGGGATACGAAAAACTGTTTTTT
CDR3: CASSLSGGYEKLFF

size: .
J: TRBJ1-1
V: TRBV2
D: .
DNA: TGTGCCAGCAGTGATTCAGGGGCAGTCACTGAAGCTTTCTTT
CDR3: CASSDSGAVTEAFF

size: .
J: TRBJ1-2
V: TRBV5-6
D: TRBD1
DNA: TGTGCCAGCAGATCACAGGGGCCTGCTGGCTACACCTTC
CDR3: CASRSQGPAGYTF

size: many
J: TRBJ1-6
V: TRBV27
D: .
DNA: TGTGCCAGCAGCCACCGCCGTGGGGATTCACCCCTCCACTTT
CDR3: CASSHRRGDSPLHF

size: many
J: TRBJ2-5
V: TRBV20-1
D: .
DNA: TGCAGTGCTAGACAATTTGGTCCACAGGGCCGGGAGACCCAGTACTTC
CDR3: CSARQFGPQGRETQYF

size: many
J: TRBJ1-1
V: TRBV28
D: .
DNA: TGTGCCAGCAGTAGTTGGGGGTGGCAAGGGAACACTGAAGCTTTCTTT
CDR3: CASSSWGWQGNTEAFF

size: few
J: TRBJ2-1
V: TRBV3-1
D: .
DNA: TGTGCCAGCAGCCAAGATGACTTAAACTCTTACAATGAGCAGTTCTTC
CDR3: CASSQDDLNSYNEQFF